This T cell receptor beta chain was profiled in a study of T cells after yellow fever vaccination. Study information: Preparation used SMART-Seq v4 Ultra Low Input for the low-cell-number fractions. General observations from the study: Most clones from primary vaccination were detected again post-booster (roughly 96% CD4, 70% to 90% CD8).

This clonotype occurred many times. Its antigen is undetermined. The study made its TCR cDNA through 5'RACE template switching. That step introduced a universal primer site along with UMIs. MiXCR was run by TCRdb on the 5' RACE reads, yielding one entry per CDR3 protein. The sample lists some 340,000 distinct CDR3 sequences, 4.1% occurring once. The CDR3 totals 14 residues. The trim removed 10 bases at V and 0 bases at J, leaving 5 bases unmatched. The input for sequencing was PBMCs, taken 5 days after the yellow fever booster vaccination. The sequence came from a man between 18 and 29 years old who received the YFV17D yellow fever vaccine. This chain joins TRBV12-3 or TRBV12-4 and TRBJ2-1; 8 bases are a match to TRBD1. The chain's CDR3 is CATGTGGSYNEQFF. Here the CDR3 DNA reads TGTGCCACGGGCACAGGGGGCTCCTACAATGAGCAGTTCTTC.